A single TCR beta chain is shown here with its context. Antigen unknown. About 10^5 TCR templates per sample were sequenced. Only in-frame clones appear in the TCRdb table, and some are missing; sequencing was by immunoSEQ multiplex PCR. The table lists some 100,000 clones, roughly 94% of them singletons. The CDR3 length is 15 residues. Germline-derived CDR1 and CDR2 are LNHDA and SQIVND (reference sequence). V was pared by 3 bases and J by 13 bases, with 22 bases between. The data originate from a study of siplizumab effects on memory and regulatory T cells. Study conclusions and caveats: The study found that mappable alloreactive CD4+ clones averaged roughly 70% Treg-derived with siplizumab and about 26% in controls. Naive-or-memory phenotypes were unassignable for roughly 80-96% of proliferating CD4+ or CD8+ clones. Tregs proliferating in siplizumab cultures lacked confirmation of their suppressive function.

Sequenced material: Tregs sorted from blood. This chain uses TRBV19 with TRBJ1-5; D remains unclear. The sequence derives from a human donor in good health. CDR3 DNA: TGTGCCAGTAGTATCCTAACCCCCGAGGGCAGGAAACAGCATTTT. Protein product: CASSILTPEGRKQHF.